This T cell receptor beta chain stems from a study of shared clonotypes between healthy human individuals. Across the whole study: The people who gave samples were a couple of women and a few men aged 18 to 49. The study used three CD4 naive, three CD4 memory, two CD8 naive and one CD8 memory plate per donor. Notes on the study in general: Naive subsets tended to show greater estimated richness than memory subsets.

Selected positively for CCR7 and CD45RO-negative, naive CD8 cells excluded terminally differentiated effector memory CD45RA+ cells. Libraries were prepared by immunoSEQ multiplex PCR; TCRdb keeps only in-frame clonotypes and omits some of them. The profile shows about 580,000 clones, roughly 98% of them singletons. A word on this clone: Its matching antigen is unknown.

The germline V gene has CDR1 MNHNS and CDR2 SASEGT. The CDR3 totals 13 residues. Trimming removed 7 bases at V and 0 bases at J, with 7 bases between. This TCR came from a man aged 25 to 40 in good health. The sample consisted of naive CD8+ T cells sorted from blood. The V call is TRBV6-1, the J call TRBJ2-1, with D uncertain. For the CDR3, the DNA is TGTGCCAGCACCACTAACTCCTACAATGAGCAGTTCTTC. Translation gives CASTTNSYNEQFF.